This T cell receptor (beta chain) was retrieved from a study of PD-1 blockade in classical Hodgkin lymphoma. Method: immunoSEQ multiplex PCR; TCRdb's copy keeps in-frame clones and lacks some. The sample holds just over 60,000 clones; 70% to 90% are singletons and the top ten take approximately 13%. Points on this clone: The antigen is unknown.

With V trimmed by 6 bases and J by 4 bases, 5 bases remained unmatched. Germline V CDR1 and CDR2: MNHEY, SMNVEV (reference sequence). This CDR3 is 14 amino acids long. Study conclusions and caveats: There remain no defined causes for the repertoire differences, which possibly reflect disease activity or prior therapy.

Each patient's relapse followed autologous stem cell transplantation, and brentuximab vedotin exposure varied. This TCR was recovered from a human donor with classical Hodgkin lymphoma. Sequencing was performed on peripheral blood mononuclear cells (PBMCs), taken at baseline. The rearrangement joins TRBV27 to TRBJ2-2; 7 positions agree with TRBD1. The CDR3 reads CASREGQLTGELFF. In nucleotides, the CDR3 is TGTGCCAGCAGAGAGGGACAGCTCACCGGGGAGCTGTTTTTT.